This T cell receptor (beta chain) was retrieved from a study of response to subunit inactivated influenza vaccine. Whole-study results and caveats: The authors proposed limited new T cell recruitment per seasonal influenza vaccination.

Trimming removed 4 bases from V and 11 bases from J, with 11 bases in between. The CDR3 is 10 residues long. The germline gives CDR1 DFQATT, CDR2 SNEGSKA (reference sequence). TCRdb re-derived calls from the RT-PCR reads in MiXCR, one entry per CDR3 protein. The table shows about 700,000 distinct CDR3 sequences, with approximately 14% occurring only once. Concerning this clonotype: The antigen remains undetermined.

The chain is built from TRBV20-1 and TRBJ1-1; perhaps TRBD1 as D (6 bases). This sequence originates from a man aged 50-59 years who received an inactivated influenza vaccine. Here the sequenced sample was PBMCs from blood, taken 14 days before vaccination. The CDR3 DNA reads as TGCAGTGCTAATCGGGGGGCCGCTTTCTTT. Protein sequence: CSANRGAAFF.